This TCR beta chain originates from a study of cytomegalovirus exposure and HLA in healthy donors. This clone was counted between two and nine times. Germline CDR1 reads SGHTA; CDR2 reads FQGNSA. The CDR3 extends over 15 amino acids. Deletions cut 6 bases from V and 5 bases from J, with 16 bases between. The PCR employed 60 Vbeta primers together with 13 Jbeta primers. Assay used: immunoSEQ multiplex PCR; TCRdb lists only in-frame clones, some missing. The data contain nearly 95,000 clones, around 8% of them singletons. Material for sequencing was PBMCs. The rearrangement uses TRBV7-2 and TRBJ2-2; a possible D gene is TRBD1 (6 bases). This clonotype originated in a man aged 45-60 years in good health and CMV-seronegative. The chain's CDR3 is CASSIGQSQTGELFF. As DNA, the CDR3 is TGTGCCAGCAGTATTGGACAGAGCCAAACCGGGGAGCTGTTTTTT.